One sample yielded the 22 T cell receptor beta chains listed below, sequenced in a study of blood T cell repertoires in COVID-19. Clones were read by immunoSEQ multiplex PCR, and TCRdb kept only the in-frame ones, dropping some. Seen here are 150,000 to 180,000 clones, 75% to 90% observed once, and the top ten hold over 2%. Sequencing was carried out using peripheral blood. Source of these receptors: a woman aged 70-85 years with acute or convalescent COVID-19.

The V gene is TRBV9, the J gene TRBJ1-6; 7 bases match TRBD1. Germline V gene lookup returns CDR1 SGDLS and CDR2 YYNGEE. With V trimmed by 4 bases and J by 0 bases, 7 bases remained unmatched. CDR3 size: 17 residues. The chain's CDR3 is CASSPYPGGSYNSPLHF. The CDR3 DNA reads TGTGCCAGCAGCCCCTACCCAGGGGGCTCCTATAATTCACCCCTCCACTTT.

The V call is TRBV6-5, the J call TRBJ1-6; TRBD1 might be the D (6 bases). Germline V gene data show CDR1 as MNHEY and CDR2 as SVGAGI. The CDR3 runs to 14 residues. Trimming took 5 bases from V and 7 from J, leaving 12 bases between them. Written as DNA, the CDR3 is TGTGCCAGCAGTCGCGGTGACAGGAATTCACCCCTCCACTTT. Its translation is CASSRGDRNSPLHF.

CDR3: CASNSRGYGYTF. Written as DNA, the CDR3 is TGTGCCAGCAACTCACGGGGATATGGCTACACCTTC. The gene calls are TRBV28 and TRBJ1-2; no definite D call. CDR1 is MDHEN, CDR2 SYDVKM, per germline. The CDR3 has 12 amino acids. Trimming shortened V by 7 bases and J by 5 bases, and 11 bases separated the two germline ends.

This clone was observed a few times. V is TRBV4-1 and J is TRBJ1-5; D gene ambiguous. The CDR3 contains 17 residues. The V and J ends lost 0 bases and 0 bases respectively, with 12 bases between them. Germline V CDR1 and CDR2: MGHRA, YSYEKL. CDR3 nucleotides: TGCGCCAGCAGCCAAGATTGGGCAAGTAATAGCAATCAGCCCCAGCATTTT. Translation: CASSQDWASNSNQPQHF.

The chain recombines TRBV19 with TRBJ1-2, with 7 bases fitting TRBD1. This CDR3 has 15 amino acids. CDR1 is LNHDA, CDR2 SQIVND, per germline (reference sequence). V gave up 7 bases and J gave up 1 base; unmatched junction bases: 9. CDR3 in DNA: TGTGCCAGTAACGATAGGGGGCCAGGTAACTATGGCTACACCTTC. Protein: CASNDRGPGNYGYTF. Full variable domain (missing parts from reference TRBV19 and TRBJ1-2): DGGITQSPKYLFRKEGQNVTLSCEQNLNHDAMYWYRQDPGQGLRLIYYSQIVNDFQKGDIAEGYSVSREKKESFPLTVTSAQKNPTAFYLCASNDRGPGNYGYTFGSGTRLTVV.

The V call is TRBV4-1, the J call TRBJ1-2, with a weak D call TRBD1 (5 bases). Germline V gene sequence: CDR1 MGHRA, CDR2 YSYEKL. The CDR3 has 15 amino acids. Trimming removed 0 bases from V and 4 bases from J, with 12 bases in between. The CDR3 sequence is CASSQDGDSSYGYTF. DNA for the CDR3: TGCGCCAGCAGCCAAGATGGCGACAGCTCCTATGGCTACACCTTC.

The chain carries TRBV11-1 and TRBJ2-2; a weak D match, TRBD1 (5 bases). Trimming removed 2 bases from V and 5 bases from J, with 9 bases in between. CDR1 is SGHAT, CDR2 FQDESV, per germline (reference sequence). This CDR3 is built from 14 residues. The CDR3 coding sequence is TGTGCCAGCAGCTTACTTGCAGGGACCGGGGAGCTGTTTTTT. As protein: CASSLLAGTGELFF.

The chain recombines TRBV5-1 with TRBJ1-4, with 11 bases lining up with TRBD1. V shed 4 bases and J 7 bases; nucleotides not matched to a gene: 3. Germline V gene data show CDR1 as SGHRS and CDR2 as YFSETQ. The CDR3 extends over 14 amino acids. The CDR3 DNA reads TGCGCCAGCAGCGACGGGACAGGGGGTGAAAAACTGTTTTTT. It is translated as CASSDGTGGEKLFF.

The chain has TRBV28 and TRBJ2-1; D may be TRBD1 (5 bases). V was cut by 5 bases and J by 6 bases, with 14 bases left in between. Germline assignment: CDR1 MDHEN and CDR2 SYDVKM. The CDR3 is 14 residues long. The CDR3 loop reads CASSQTQGSNEQFF. CDR3 bases: TGTGCCAGCAGTCAGACGCAGGGATCCAATGAGCAGTTCTTC.

This clone was counted once. The chain is built from TRBV7-2 and TRBJ2-4; TRBD1 aligns across 10 bases. CDR1 is SGHTA, CDR2 FQGNSA, per germline. This CDR3 region has 18 residues. V gave up 0 bases and J gave up 2 bases; unmatched junction bases: 7. DNA of the CDR3: TGTGCCAGCAGCTTAGCGCTATGGGACAGGGGCCCCAAAAACATTCAGTACTTC. Encoded protein: CASSLALWDRGPKNIQYF.

J is TRBJ2-7 and V is TRBV6-5, with TRBD1 as a possible D gene (6 bases). Germline V lookup: CDR1 MNHEY, CDR2 SVGAGI. The V gene lost 6 bases and the J gene lost 5 bases, with 11 bases spanning the gap. CDR3 length equals 12 residues. The CDR3 DNA is TGTGCCAGCAGGAACAGGGTCGACGAGCAGTACGTC. It is translated as CASRNRVDEQYV.

Here the CDR3 reads CASSIRGGDEQYV. CDR3 nucleotides: TGTGCCAGTAGTATTCGGGGAGGGGACGAGCAGTACGTC. V is TRBV19 and J is TRBJ2-7, with 7 bases fitting TRBD2. V was clipped by 3 bases and J by 5 bases; unmatched bases: 4. Germline loops: CDR1 LNHDA, CDR2 SQIVND (reference sequence). The CDR3 length is 13 residues.

The chain employs TRBV2 and TRBJ2-2, with D perhaps TRBD2 (6 bases). V shed 6 bases and J shed 2 bases, with 13 bases lying between them. CDR1 and CDR2 (germline): SNHLY, FYNNEI. CDR3 length equals 15 residues. CDR3 amino acids: CASRARDSNTGELFF. The CDR3 region has the DNA TGTGCCAGCAGGGCACGGGACTCTAACACCGGGGAGCTGTTTTTT.

The gene calls are TRBV6-5 and TRBJ1-3, with D perhaps matching TRBD1 (6 bases). The CDR3 runs 15 residues. V lost 4 bases, J lost 3 bases, and 13 bases lay in between. Germline values: CDR1 MNHEY, CDR2 SVGAGI. The CDR3 bases are TGTGCCAGCAGTTCGCTAGGGGGTTATGGAAACACCATATATTTT. This codes for CASSSLGGYGNTIYF.

The rearrangement joins TRBV28 to TRBJ2-7; the match to TRBD1 covers 8 bases. Germline loops: CDR1 MDHEN, CDR2 SYDVKM. With 5 bases clipped from V and 7 bases from J, the junction kept 7 bases outside the gene matches. This CDR3 is 13 amino acids long. The CDR3 loop reads CASSLQTGGEQYV. CDR3 DNA sequence: TGTGCCAGCAGTCTCCAAACAGGGGGTGAGCAGTACGTC.

This chain joins TRBV11-2 and TRBJ1-3, with D possibly TRBD1 on 5 matching bases. V was trimmed by 4 bases and J by 3 bases, leaving 7 bases between them. Germline V gene sequence: CDR1 SGHAT, CDR2 FQNNGV. This CDR3 region has 13 residues. CDR3 DNA: TGTGCCAGCAGCTCCCAGGGTGGAAACACCATATATTTT. Protein product: CASSSQGGNTIYF.

The chain uses TRBV30 and TRBJ1-3; possible D gene TRBD1, 5 bases. V dropped 1 base and J dropped 0 bases, with 10 bases sitting between them. Per the germline V gene, CDR1 is GTSNPN and CDR2 is SVGIG (reference sequence). The CDR3 contains 15 residues. CDR3 loop: CAWSGGGSSGNTIYF. CDR3 nucleotide sequence: TGTGCCTGGAGTGGGGGGGGGTCCTCTGGAAACACCATATATTTT.

This clone occurred a few times. V is TRBV7-8 and J is TRBJ1-1; D not certain. This CDR3 spans 16 amino acids. CDR1 is SGHVS and CDR2 is FQNEAQ in the germline V gene. Trimming took 5 bases from V and 11 from J, leaving 27 bases between them. CDR3 protein: CASSPWREPAFNPAFF. CDR3 sequence (DNA): TGTGCCAGCAGCCCCTGGCGGGAGCCGGCTTTTAACCCCGCTTTCTTT.

V usage is TRBV7-9 and J usage is TRBJ2-2, with 8 bases identical to TRBD1. The CDR3 runs to 15 residues. J was trimmed by 4 bases and V by 5 bases; bases with no gene match: 6. Germline V gene sequence: CDR1 SEHNR, CDR2 FQNEAQ (reference sequence). The CDR3 DNA reads TGTGCCAGCAGCACCCGGACAGGGATCACCGGGGAGCTGTTTTTT. It encodes CASSTRTGITGELFF.

This clone was counted only a few times. The V call is TRBV5-6, the J call TRBJ1-2; TRBD1 is a possible D gene (6 bases). The CDR3 extends over 15 amino acids. V lost 3 bases and J 7 bases, leaving 19 bases between the germline ends. The germline CDR1 and CDR2 sequences are SGHDT and YYEEEE. Here the CDR3 reads CASSSPTEGGVGYTF. For the CDR3, the DNA is TGTGCCAGCAGCTCCCCAACCGAGGGGGGGGTTGGCTACACCTTC.

The chain has TRBV29-1 and TRBJ1-2; 9 bases fit TRBD1. V trimming: 5 bases; J trimming: 3 bases; junction bases outside the gene matches: 16. The CDR3 has 17 residues. Germline CDR1 is SQVTM and CDR2 is ANQGSEA. CDR3 coding DNA: TGCAGCGTTCGCCCCTTGGACAGGGGTCGGTTTCACTATGGCTACACCTTC. It is translated as CSVRPLDRGRFHYGYTF.

The chain uses TRBV29-1 and TRBJ2-5, with 11 bases lining up with TRBD2. Losses at the gene ends were 4 bases for V and 5 bases for J; bases not matched to a gene: 6. The CDR3 is 14 residues long. In germline, CDR1 is SQVTM, CDR2 ANQGSEA. CDR3 amino acids: CSVGASGGRETQYF. In nucleotides, the CDR3 is TGCAGCGTTGGGGCTAGCGGGGGGCGTGAGACCCAGTACTTC.